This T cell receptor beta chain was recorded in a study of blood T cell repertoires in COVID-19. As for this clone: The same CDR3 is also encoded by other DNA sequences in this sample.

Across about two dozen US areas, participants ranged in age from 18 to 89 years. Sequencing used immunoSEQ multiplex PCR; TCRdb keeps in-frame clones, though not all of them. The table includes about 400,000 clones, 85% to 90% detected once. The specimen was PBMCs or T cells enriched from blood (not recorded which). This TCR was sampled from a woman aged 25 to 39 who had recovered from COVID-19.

CDR3 coding DNA: TGTGCCAGCAGTAGCCGGACAGGATTGAGCAATCAGCCCCAGCATTTT. It translates to CASSSRTGLSNQPQHF. The gene calls are TRBV27 and TRBJ1-5, with 7 nucleotides matching TRBD1. CDR1 MNHEY and CDR2 SMNVEV come from the germline V gene (reference sequence). V lost 5 bases, J lost 1 base, and 8 bases stayed unmatched. CDR3 length: 16 residues.